The source of this T cell receptor (beta chain) is a study of regulatory T cells in long-lasting Graves disease. Time point noted: newly diagnosed GD, antithyroid drugs for less than 3 months. PBMCs were the source of the RNA used for TCR sequencing. Study-wide results and caveats: Favored usage of TRBV28, TRBJ1-2 and TRBJ2-5 was recorded in persistent disease.

This clonotype was detected ten times or more. Antigen: not known. This CDR3 has 14 residues. Germline V gives CDR1 LGHDT, CDR2 YNNKEL (reference sequence). Trimming shortened V by 0 bases and J by 3 bases, and 9 bases separated the two germline ends. CDR3 regions were amplified by Arm-PCR using iRepertoire HTBI primers to build TCR beta libraries. TCRdb reprocessed the multiplex PCR reads with MiXCR, giving one entry per CDR3 protein. The data contain more than 400,000 distinct CDR3 sequences, 15% to 20% of them singletons. The same sample was also used in a study of T cells in Graves' hyperthyroidism and ophthalmopathy.

This sample comprised peripheral blood mononuclear cells (PBMCs), obtained at new diagnosis, from a patient treated with antithyroid drugs. This TCR came from a man in his forties with Graves disease. This chain links TRBV3-1 with TRBJ2-7; TRBD2 might be the D (5 bases). Written as DNA, the CDR3 is TGTGCCAGCAGCCAAGAGGAGGAAAGCTACGAGCAGTACTTC. Translated, it gives CASSQEEESYEQYF.